This T cell receptor beta chain was identified during a study of beta chain features in type 1 diabetes. The overall study: Healthy donors and patients showed comparable age, gender and cell yields.

Study findings and constraints: A definitive answer on HLA type influencing TCRB rearrangement was not reached here. Researchers reported that naive, central memory and Treg TCRB repertoires appeared more similar in patients than in healthy donors. The study found fewer insertions and more deletions at VDJ junctions in type 1 diabetes patients.

This clone was detected many times. Its cognate antigen is unknown. Reverse transcribing all isolated RNA meant expressed TCRB transcripts were sequenced. The table came from immunoSEQ multiplex PCR; TCRdb's copy has only in-frame clones and leaves some out. The profile shows 150,000 to 190,000 clones, roughly 8% of them singletons. The junction had 8 bases not matched to a gene; V was cut back by 5 bases and J by 3 bases. In germline, CDR1 is SEHNR, CDR2 FQNEAQ (reference sequence). The CDR3 contains 15 residues. V is TRBV7-9 and J is TRBJ2-5; 8 bases map to TRBD1. The specimen was central memory CD4+ T cells from blood. The TCR sequence derives from a man between 18 and 29 years old in good health. CDR3 nucleotide sequence: TGTGCCAGCAGCACTCTCCAGGGGGCCGAAGAGACCCAGTACTTC. The encoded protein is CASSTLQGAEETQYF.